The entry below describes one T cell receptor beta chain. This specimen belongs to a study of blood T cell repertoires in COVID-19. On the study more broadly: Both acute and convalescent COVID-19 samples were obtained from the United States, Italy and Spain. T cells, B-cell-depleted T cells, or PBMCs provided the cDNA or gDNA that served as material.

CDR3 size: 12 residues. Germline CDR1 is SEHNR and CDR2 is FQNEAQ (reference sequence). Trimming removed 5 bases from V and 7 bases from J, with 11 bases in between. Original analysis: Reference gene primer amplification yielded estimated nucleated cell counts. Assay used: immunoSEQ multiplex PCR; TCRdb lists only in-frame clones, some missing. D and trimming come from the DNA, and the V and J calls and clone size come from that table. The sample lists roughly 40,000 clones; 76% were seen once. V gene TRBV7-9 combines with J gene TRBJ1-2, with D uncertain. Material: peripheral blood. The clonotype originates from a man in his 70s with active or convalescent COVID-19. The CDR3 nucleotides read TGTGCCAGCAGCCCACCAACAAGTGGCTACACCTTC. Its protein is CASSPPTSGYTF.